Here is one T cell receptor (beta chain) with its context. Antigen: not known. CDR3 length: 13 residues. With V trimmed by 4 bases and J by 9 bases, 6 bases remained unmatched. CDR1 and CDR2 from the germline V gene are MNHNY and SVGAGI (reference sequence). This entry belongs to a study of shared clonotypes between healthy human individuals. Overall study findings and caveats: The study generally estimated greater richness for naive than memory subsets. The study drew on few donors, limiting represented genetic and exposure-history diversity.

The study enrolled healthy HIV-negative adults without recent acute infections or vaccinations as donors. The sorted-subset replicate PCRs were given about 200 ng DNA, which is roughly 30,000 T cell genomes. Generated by immunoSEQ multiplex PCR, the TCRdb table keeps only in-frame clones and is missing some. The sample lists roughly 2.2 million clones, approximately 93% occurring once. Sequences were obtained from naive CD4+ T cells from PBMCs. Subset in this sample: CD45RA+ positively selected. This chain connects TRBV6-6 to TRBJ2-1, with 7 bases aligning to TRBD1. The TCR was taken from a young man in good health. Some clones in this sample may be carry-over from other donors' samples. The CDR3 DNA reads as TGTGCCAGCAGTTCCCACAGGGGATCTGAGCAGTTCTTC. It translates to CASSSHRGSEQFF.